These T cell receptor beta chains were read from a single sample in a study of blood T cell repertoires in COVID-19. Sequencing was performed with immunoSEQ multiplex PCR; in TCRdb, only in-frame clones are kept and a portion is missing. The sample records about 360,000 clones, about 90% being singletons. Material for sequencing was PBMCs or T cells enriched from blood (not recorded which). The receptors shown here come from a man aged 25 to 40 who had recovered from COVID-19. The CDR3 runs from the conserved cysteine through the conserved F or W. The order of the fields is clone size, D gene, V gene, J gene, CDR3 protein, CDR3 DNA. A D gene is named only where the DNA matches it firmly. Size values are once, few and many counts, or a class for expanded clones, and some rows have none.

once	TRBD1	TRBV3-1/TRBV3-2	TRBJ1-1	CASSQEKTGKATEAFF	TGTGCCAGCAGCCAAGAAAAGACAGGGAAGGCCACTGAAGCTTTCTTT
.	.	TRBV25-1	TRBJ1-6	CASGTHYNSPLHF	TGTGCCAGTGGGACACACTATAATTCACCCCTCCACTTT
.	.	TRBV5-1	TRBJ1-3	CASSFSIDRPGNTIYF	TGCGCCAGCAGCTTCTCTATCGATCGCCCTGGAAACACCATATATTTT
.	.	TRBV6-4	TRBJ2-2	CASSVRDTGELFF	TGTGCCAGCAGTGTGCGTGACACCGGGGAGCTGTTTTTT
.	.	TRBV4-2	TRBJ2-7	CASSQVELNEQYF	TGTGCCAGCAGCCAAGTAGAACTAAACGAGCAGTACTTC
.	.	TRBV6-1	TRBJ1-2	CASSEAGAAGGYTF	TGTGCCAGCAGTGAAGCGGGTGCGGCGGGGGGCTACACCTTC
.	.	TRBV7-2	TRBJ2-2	CASSSGSRGTGELFF	TGTGCCAGCAGCTCCGGGAGCCGGGGTACCGGGGAGCTGTTTTTT
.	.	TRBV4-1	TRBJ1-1	CASSQVPGDGTEAFF	TGCGCCAGCAGCCAAGTGCCGGGGGACGGCACTGAAGCTTTCTTT
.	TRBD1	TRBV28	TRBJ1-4	CASREQGGAKLFF	TGTGCCAGCAGGGAACAGGGGGGCGCGAAACTGTTTTTT
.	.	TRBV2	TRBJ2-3	CASSEIVNTDTQYF	TGTGCCAGCAGTGAAATTGTCAACACAGATACGCAGTATTTT
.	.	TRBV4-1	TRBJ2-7	CASSHMRFGPYEQYF	TGCGCCAGCAGCCACATGCGCTTCGGTCCCTACGAGCAGTACTTC
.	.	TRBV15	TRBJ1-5	CATSSLEERMNQPQHF	TGTGCCACCAGCAGTCTGGAGGAGAGGATGAATCAGCCCCAGCATTTT
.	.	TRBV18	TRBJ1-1	CASSPLAGTEAFF	TGTGCCAGCTCACCGTTGGCAGGCACTGAAGCTTTCTTT
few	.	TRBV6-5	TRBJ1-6	CASSRDSVGSLHF	TGTGCCAGCAGCCGAGACAGTGTAGGGTCTCTCCACTTT
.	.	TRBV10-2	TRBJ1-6	CASSSRTDDSPLHF	TGCGCCAGCAGTTCCCGGACAGACGATTCACCCCTCCACTTT
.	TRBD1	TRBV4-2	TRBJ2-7	CASSREQGLGSYEQYF	TGTGCCAGCAGCCGAGAACAGGGGCTTGGTTCCTACGAGCAGTACTTC
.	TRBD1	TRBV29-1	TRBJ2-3	CSVWVRGPGTDTQYF	TGCAGCGTTTGGGTCAGGGGGCCCGGCACAGATACGCAGTATTTT
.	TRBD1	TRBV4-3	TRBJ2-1	CASSQDFRGQGYEQFF	TGCGCCAGCAGCCAAGATTTTAGGGGACAGGGCTATGAGCAGTTCTTC
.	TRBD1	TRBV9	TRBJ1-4	CASSDQQGGNEKLFF	TGTGCCAGCAGCGATCAACAGGGGGGGAATGAAAAACTGTTTTTT
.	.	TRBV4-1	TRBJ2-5	CASSQVKGIGETQYF	TGCGCCAGCAGCCAAGTCAAGGGGATTGGGGAGACCCAGTACTTC
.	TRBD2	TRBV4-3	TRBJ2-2	CASRSYGGTGELFF	TGCGCCAGCCGATCCTACGGGGGGACCGGGGAGCTGTTTTTT
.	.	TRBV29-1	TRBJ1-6	CSARTSYNSPLHF	TGCAGCGCCAGAACCTCCTATAATTCACCCCTCCACTTT
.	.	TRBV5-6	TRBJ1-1	CASSLGTLNTEAFF	TGTGCCAGCAGCTTGGGGACATTGAACACTGAAGCTTTCTTT
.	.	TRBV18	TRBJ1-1	CASSQDSTSEAFF	TGTGCCAGCTCACAGGACAGTACATCCGAAGCTTTCTTT
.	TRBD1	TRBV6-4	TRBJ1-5	CASSKTGTGQPQHF	TGTGCCAGCAGTAAGACAGGGACGGGTCAGCCCCAGCATTTT
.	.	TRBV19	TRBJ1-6	CASSMGGGAMPSPLHF	TGTGCCAGTAGTATGGGAGGGGGGGCAATGCCGTCACCCCTCCACTTT
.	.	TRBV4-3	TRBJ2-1	CASSQVWQGLGYNEQFF	TGCGCCAGCAGCCAAGTATGGCAGGGACTTGGCTACAATGAGCAGTTCTTC
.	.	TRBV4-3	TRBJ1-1	CASSEDGRGRLGDTEAFF	TGCGCCAGCAGCGAAGATGGGCGGGGAAGGCTCGGGGACACTGAAGCTTTCTTT
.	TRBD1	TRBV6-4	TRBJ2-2	CASSGQGPPNTGELFF	TGTGCCAGCAGCGGACAGGGGCCCCCGAACACCGGGGAGCTGTTTTTT
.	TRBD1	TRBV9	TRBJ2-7	CASSVQSLGLSGGSEQYF	TGTGCCAGCAGCGTACAGAGCCTAGGGTTATCAGGGGGCAGCGAGCAGTACTTC